These 14 T cell receptor beta chains share one sample of origin, sequenced in a study of CD8 T cells in ankylosing spondylitis. TCRdb called the 5' RACE reads again in MiXCR, with one record for every CDR3 protein. There are approximately 250,000 distinct CDR3 sequences in the sample; about 24% occur only once, and over 0.55% lies in the top ten. What was sequenced was blood, either unsorted or a sorted T cell fraction (not recorded which). These receptor sequences come from a male donor with ankylosing spondylitis or in good health (not recorded which).

A remark on this clonotype: The junction differs from germline at one of its ends, possibly a read error. This chain connects TRBV12-3 or TRBV12-4 to TRBJ2-3; 10 bases agree with TRBD2. CDR3 length equals 19 residues. CDR3 protein: CAISLEIAGGSRATDTQYF. DNA of the CDR3: TGTGCCATCAGTTTAGAAATAGCGGGGGGTTCTAGAGCCACAGATACGCAGTATTTT.

This clonotype was counted ten times or more. The gene calls are TRBV20-1 and TRBJ2-3; the D gene is possibly TRBD2 (7 bases). This CDR3 has 15 amino acids. The germline V gene encodes CDR1 DFQATT and CDR2 SNEGSKA (reference sequence). The V and J ends lost 4 bases and 4 bases respectively, with 18 bases between them. The CDR3 DNA reads as TGCAGTGCTAAGGCGGGGGCCAGTGGCGCAGATACGCAGTATTTT. Translation gives CSAKAGASGADTQYF.

J is TRBJ2-1 and V is TRBV18; 9 positions agree with TRBD2. The J segment lost 8 bases and the V segment lost 2 bases, leaving 10 bases of the junction unmatched. The CDR3 is made up of 16 amino acids. CDR1 and CDR2 (germline): KGHSH, LQKENI. The CDR3 nucleotides read TGTGCCAGCTCACCATCCAGCGGGGGGCCTGTGGATGAGCAGTTCTTC. This encodes CASSPSSGGPVDEQFF.

The genes are TRBV20-1 and TRBJ2-5; D is uncertain. The CDR3 has 13 residues. Germline CDR1 and CDR2: DFQATT and SNEGSKA (reference sequence). Trimming shortened V by 1 base and J by 5 bases, and 11 bases separated the two germline ends. The CDR3 sequence: CSARASVRETQYF. The CDR3 DNA follows: TGCAGTGCTAGAGCATCGGTTAGGGAGACCCAGTACTTC.

Details on this clonotype: One junction end disagrees with the germline gene, perhaps due to a read error. This chain links TRBV20-1 with TRBJ2-3; D might be TRBD1 (6 bases). CDR1 and CDR2 from the germline V gene are DFQATT and SNEGSKA (reference sequence). There are 13 residues in the CDR3. In DNA, the CDR3 is TGCAGTGCGAGAGGACAGAGCACAGATACGCAGTATTTT. Translation gives CSARGQSTDTQYF.

This clonotype was counted only a few times. The chain recombines TRBV20-1 with TRBJ1-1; tentative D call: TRBD1 (5 bases). Germline V CDR1 and CDR2: DFQATT, SNEGSKA (reference sequence). V was trimmed by 3 bases and J by 6 bases, leaving 14 bases between them. The CDR3 totals 13 residues. The CDR3 region has the DNA TGCAGTGCTAGGGATGGCCCGGGGGCTGAAGCTTTCTTT. Translated: CSARDGPGAEAFF.

A word on this clonotype: A single base separates this from a much larger clone, so it may be a read error. The CDR3 reads CSASGSNNEQFF. DNA for the CDR3: TGCAGTGCTAGTGGATCGAACAATGAGCAGTTCTTC. The rearrangement links TRBV20-1 to TRBJ2-1; D gene uncertain. There are 12 residues in the CDR3. Trimming removed 3 bases at V and 5 bases at J, with 8 bases between. Germline V lookup: CDR1 DFQATT, CDR2 SNEGSKA (reference sequence).

At least ten counts were recorded for this clonotype. The rearrangement uses TRBV29-1 and TRBJ1-2, with unresolved D. Per the germline V gene, CDR1 is SQVTM and CDR2 is ANQGSEA. This CDR3 spans 14 amino acids. Deletions cut 2 bases from V and 0 bases from J, with 10 bases between. DNA for the CDR3: TGCAGCGTTGAATGGAGAGCGGCTAACTATGGCTACACCTTC. It encodes CSVEWRAANYGYTF.

V and J are TRBV20-1 and TRBJ2-3; D is uncertain. From germline, CDR1 is DFQATT and CDR2 SNEGSKA (reference sequence). The CDR3 spans 11 residues. V was pared by 6 bases and J by 3 bases, with 7 bases between. CDR3 loop: CSASGTDTQYF. The CDR3 nucleotides read TGCAGTGCGTCCGGGACAGATACGCAGTATTTT.

The chain joins TRBV2 to TRBJ2-1, with TRBD2 matching 8 bases. Germline assignment: CDR1 SNHLY and CDR2 FYNNEI. The V gene end was trimmed by 8 bases and the J gene end by 5 bases; junction bases not matched to a gene: 5. CDR3 length: 13 amino acids. The CDR3 DNA sequence: TGTGCCAGCGGCGGGGGGTCGAACAATGAGCAGTTCTTC. Protein: CASGGGSNNEQFF.

V gene TRBV20-1 combines with J gene TRBJ1-2; possibly TRBD1 for D (5 bases). Trimming removed 4 bases at V and 4 bases at J, with 10 bases between. The CDR3 is 12 amino acids. Germline loops: CDR1 DFQATT, CDR2 SNEGSKA (reference sequence). The CDR3 bases are TGCAGTGCTAAAAGGGGCAGCTATGGCTACACCTTC. It encodes CSAKRGSYGYTF.

This clonotype showed up just a few times. CDR3 in amino acids: CAISGGKETQYF. The CDR3 DNA follows: TGTGCCATCAGCGGAGGTAAAGAGACCCAGTACTTC. The gene calls are TRBV10-3 and TRBJ2-5; D possibly corresponds to TRBD2 (5 bases). The length of the CDR3 is 12 residues. V lost 6 bases to trimming and J lost 3 bases, with 8 bases between them. Germline CDR1 ENHRY, CDR2 SYGVKD.

This clonotype appeared a few times. V is TRBV12-3 or TRBV12-4 and J is TRBJ2-5, with D tentatively TRBD1 or TRBD2 (5 bases each). The CDR3 is made up of 14 amino acids. Trimming removed 7 bases at V and 5 bases at J, with 17 bases between. The CDR3 region has the DNA TGTGCCAGCACCCCACGGGGTCCAGGGGAGACCCAGTACTTC. Translation: CASTPRGPGETQYF.

This rearrangement joins TRBV20-1 to TRBJ2-5; 10 bases are a match to TRBD2. Germline V gene sequence: CDR1 DFQATT, CDR2 SNEGSKA (reference sequence). V shed 4 bases and J 1 base; nucleotides not matched to a gene: 6. The CDR3 extends over 15 amino acids. The CDR3: CSATKLAGSQETQYF. The CDR3 region has the DNA TGCAGTGCTACCAAACTAGCGGGAAGCCAAGAGACCCAGTACTTC.